What follows are 17 T cell receptor beta chains derived from one specimen sequenced in a study of blood T cell repertoires in COVID-19. Profiling relied on immunoSEQ multiplex PCR, and the TCRdb table lists in-frame clones only, not all of them. The sample has about 330,000 clones; around 83% are singletons. The sample was peripheral blood. These receptors all come from a woman aged 50 to 65 with acute or convalescent COVID-19.

The genes are TRBV29-1 and TRBJ1-1; the D is unclear. The CDR3 totals 13 residues. CDR1 is SQVTM and CDR2 is ANQGSEA in the germline V gene. With 7 bases removed from V and 1 base from J, the gap between germline ends came to 13 bases. This CDR3 is CSASGVENTEAFF. The CDR3 DNA is TGCAGCGCCTCGGGAGTGGAGAACACTGAAGCTTTCTTT.

The rearrangement uses TRBV7-2 and TRBJ2-2; TRBD2 matches at 9 bases. V lost 7 bases to trimming and J lost 5 bases; unmatched junction nucleotides: 8. The CDR3 loop spans 15 amino acids. Germline V CDR1 and CDR2: SGHTA, FQGNSA. The CDR3 nucleotides read TGTGCCAGCAACCACCTTAGCGGGGGTACCGGGGAGCTGTTTTTT. Its protein is CASNHLSGGTGELFF.

The chain carries TRBV27 and TRBJ2-3; 10 bases are shared with TRBD2. The germline CDR1 and CDR2 sequences are MNHEY and SMNVEV (reference sequence). The CDR3 extends over 17 amino acids. V lost 3 bases, J lost 0 bases, and 6 bases stayed unmatched. The CDR3 reads CASSFLAGVPSTDTQYF. CDR3 DNA sequence: TGTGCCAGCAGTTTCCTAGCGGGAGTTCCAAGCACAGATACGCAGTATTTT.

J is TRBJ1-5 and V is TRBV6-6; perhaps TRBD1 as D (6 bases). Germline V lookup: CDR1 MNHNY, CDR2 SVGAGI (reference sequence). The V and J ends lost 8 bases and 2 bases respectively, with 13 bases between them. The CDR3 extends over 14 amino acids. CDR3 DNA: TGTGCCAGCGTACAGGGATTTGGCAATCAGCCCCAGCATTTT. Protein product: CASVQGFGNQPQHF.

This chain joins TRBV9 and TRBJ1-2; 8 nucleotides line up with TRBD1. Unmatched junction bases numbered 5, after V lost 3 bases and J lost 4 bases. The germline CDR1 and CDR2 sequences are SGDLS and YYNGEE. CDR3 length: 14 amino acids. Here the CDR3 DNA reads TGTGCCAGCAGCGACCCGACAGGGGCCTATGGCTACACCTTC. Its protein is CASSDPTGAYGYTF.

The chain uses TRBV7-3 and TRBJ2-1; 7 nucleotides align to TRBD2. CDR3 length: 15 amino acids. The germline gives CDR1 SGHTA, CDR2 FQGTGA. V gave up 5 bases and J gave up 0 bases; unmatched junction bases: 4. This chain's CDR3 is CASSLWGGSYNEQFF. The CDR3, as DNA: TGTGCCAGCAGCCTGTGGGGGGGCTCCTACAATGAGCAGTTCTTC.

There are a few counts of this clone. The chain employs TRBV30 and TRBJ2-7; possibly TRBD2 for D (7 bases). Germline V gene sequence: CDR1 GTSNPN, CDR2 SVGIG (reference sequence). This CDR3 has 13 amino acids. V lost 6 bases, J lost 2 bases, and 14 bases lay in between. The DNA of the CDR3 is TGTGCCTGCATGGGGGGGCTCACCTACGAGCAGTACTTC. Translated, it gives CACMGGLTYEQYF. Using reference TRBV30 and TRBJ2-7 for the parts outside the CDR3, the full variable domain is SQTIHQWPATLVQPVGSPLSLECTVEGTSNPNLYWYRQAAGRGLQLLFYSVGIGQISSEVPQNLSASRPQDRQFILSSKKLLLSDSGFYLCACMGGLTYEQYFGPGTRLTVT.

This clone was counted many times. V gene TRBV7-9 combines with J gene TRBJ2-1; 9 bases line up with TRBD2. Per the germline V gene, CDR1 is SEHNR and CDR2 is FQNEAQ (reference sequence). The trim removed 2 bases at V and 8 bases at J, leaving 7 bases unmatched. The CDR3 is 15 residues long. The CDR3 spells CASSLRSGGSDEQFF. CDR3 coding DNA: TGTGCCAGCAGCTTAAGGAGCGGGGGGAGCGATGAGCAGTTCTTC.

The V call is TRBV27, the J call TRBJ1-6; D ambiguous. Per germline, CDR1 MNHEY and CDR2 SMNVEV (reference sequence). With 0 bases removed from V and 7 bases from J, the gap between germline ends came to 10 bases. The CDR3 loop spans 15 amino acids. The CDR3 sequence is CASSLSEGRNSPLHF. DNA for the CDR3: TGTGCCAGCAGTTTATCGGAGGGTAGGAATTCACCCCTCCACTTT.

This sequence joins TRBV5-5 and TRBJ2-7, with 7 positions matching TRBD1. The V gene's germline CDR1 is SGHKS and CDR2 YYEKEE (reference sequence). This CDR3 region has 14 residues. V lost 4 bases to trimming and J lost 5 bases; unmatched junction nucleotides: 9. CDR3 DNA: TGTGCCAGCAGCCCTGACCCGACAGGGAACGAGCAGTACGTC. Its protein product is CASSPDPTGNEQYV.

This clone was seen just once. The rearrangement uses TRBV11-3 and TRBJ2-6, with 7 bases aligning to TRBD1. CDR1 SGHNT and CDR2 YENEEA come from the germline V gene. This CDR3 has 18 amino acids. V shed 5 bases and J 0 bases; nucleotides not matched to a gene: 10. The CDR3 spells CASSTGTESFSGANVLTF. DNA for the CDR3: TGTGCCAGCAGCACCGGGACAGAGTCCTTCTCTGGGGCCAACGTCCTGACTTTC.

The V call is TRBV19, the J call TRBJ2-3; 11 bases are shared with TRBD2. From germline, CDR1 is LNHDA and CDR2 SQIVND (reference sequence). CDR3 length: 16 amino acids. With 4 bases clipped from V and 5 bases from J, the junction kept 8 bases outside the gene matches. CDR3 amino acids: CASSTIAGGRVDTQYF. The DNA for the CDR3 is TGTGCCAGTAGTACAATAGCGGGGGGGCGGGTAGATACGCAGTATTTT.

This chain joins TRBV30 and TRBJ2-4, with D unresolved. CDR1 and CDR2 (germline): GTSNPN, SVGIG (reference sequence). Trimming removed 6 bases from V and 1 base from J, with 10 bases in between. The CDR3 has 13 residues. CDR3 sequence reads: CACKLTAKNIQYF. CDR3 DNA: TGTGCCTGTAAGCTTACTGCCAAAAACATTCAGTACTTC.

This chain links TRBV9 with TRBJ2-1; TRBD2 matches 9 bases. The CDR3 loop spans 15 amino acids. Germline lookup yields CDR1 SGDLS and CDR2 YYNGEE. The junction had 3 bases not matched to a gene; V was cut back by 0 bases and J by 5 bases. CDR3 sequence reads: CASSVGLADHNEQFF. The CDR3, as DNA: TGTGCCAGCAGCGTAGGACTAGCGGACCACAATGAGCAGTTCTTC.

The rearrangement links TRBV16 to TRBJ2-3, with 11 bases that match TRBD2. The V gene's germline CDR1 is KGHSY and CDR2 FQNENV. CDR3 size: 18 residues. Losses at the gene ends were 0 bases for V and 2 bases for J; bases not matched to a gene: 7. The CDR3 loop is CASSQSRRLAGPTDTQYF. The CDR3 region has the DNA TGTGCCAGCAGCCAATCGAGGCGACTAGCGGGACCCACAGATACGCAGTATTTT.

This clone was recorded only once. The genes are TRBV18 and TRBJ1-4; D perhaps matches TRBD1 (5 bases). Germline V gene lookup returns CDR1 KGHSH and CDR2 LQKENI. V lost 6 bases and J lost 3, with 14 bases in between. This CDR3 is built from 15 residues. CDR3 DNA sequence: TGTGCCAGCTCGGCCTTCGGGGGTCCTAATGAAAAACTGTTTTTT. Translating gives CASSAFGGPNEKLFF.

The V and J genes are TRBV9 and TRBJ1-1, with a weak D call TRBD1 (6 bases). This CDR3 region has 14 residues. Between the trimmed V and J ends, which lost 4 bases and 7 bases, there was a span of 17 bases. Germline V CDR1 and CDR2: SGDLS, YYNGEE. The CDR3 region is CASSRQAPGGEAFF. Here the CDR3 DNA reads TGTGCCAGCAGCCGACAGGCTCCGGGGGGTGAAGCTTTCTTT.